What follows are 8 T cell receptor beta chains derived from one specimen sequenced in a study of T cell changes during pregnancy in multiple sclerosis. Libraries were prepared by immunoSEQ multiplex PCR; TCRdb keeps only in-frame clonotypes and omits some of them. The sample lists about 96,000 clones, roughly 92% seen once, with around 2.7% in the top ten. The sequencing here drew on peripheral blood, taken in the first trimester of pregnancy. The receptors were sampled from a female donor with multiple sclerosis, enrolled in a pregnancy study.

DNA for the CDR3: TGTGCCAGCAGCTCGGGCGGACAGGGTAGCAGTCGGACCGGGGAGCTGTTTTTT. It yields the protein CASSSGGQGSSRTGELFF. This chain uses TRBV7-9 with TRBJ2-2; 8 positions agree with TRBD1. The germline V gene encodes CDR1 SEHNR and CDR2 FQNEAQ (reference sequence). This CDR3 region has 18 residues. The V segment lost 4 bases and the J segment 5 bases; nucleotides outside the gene matches: 15.

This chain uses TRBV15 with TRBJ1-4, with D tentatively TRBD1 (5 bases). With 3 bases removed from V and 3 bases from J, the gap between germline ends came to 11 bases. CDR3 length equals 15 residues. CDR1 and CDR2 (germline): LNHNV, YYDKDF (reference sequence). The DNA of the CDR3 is TGTGCCACCAGCAGGGCGGGGGGGTCTAATGAAAAACTGTTTTTT. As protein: CATSRAGGSNEKLFF. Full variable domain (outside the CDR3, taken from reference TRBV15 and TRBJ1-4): DAMVIQNPRYQVTQFGKPVTLSCSQTLNHNVMYWYQQKSSQAPKLLFHYYDKDFNNEADTPDNFQSRRPNTSFCFLDIRSPGLGDTAMYLCATSRAGGSNEKLFFGSGTQLSVL.

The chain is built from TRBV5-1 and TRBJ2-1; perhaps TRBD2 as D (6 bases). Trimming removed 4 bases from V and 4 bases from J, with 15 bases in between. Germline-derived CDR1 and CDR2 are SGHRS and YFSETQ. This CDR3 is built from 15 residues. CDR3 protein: CASSPGLLPYNEQFF. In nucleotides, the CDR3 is TGCGCCAGCAGCCCGGGACTCCTGCCATACAATGAGCAGTTCTTC.

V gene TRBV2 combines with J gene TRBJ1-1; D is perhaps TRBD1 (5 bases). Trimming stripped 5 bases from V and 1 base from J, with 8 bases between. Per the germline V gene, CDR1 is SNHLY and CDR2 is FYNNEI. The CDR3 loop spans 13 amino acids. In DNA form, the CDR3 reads TGTGCCAGCAGTAGCAGGGAGAACACTGAAGCTTTCTTT. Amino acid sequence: CASSSRENTEAFF.

CDR3 nucleotide sequence: TGTGCCAGCAGCCCGTTGGGGGGAGGAGAGACCCAGTACTTC. Translated: CASSPLGGGETQYF. This chain links TRBV5-4 with TRBJ2-5, with D tentatively TRBD2 (6 bases). Per germline, CDR1 SGHNT and CDR2 YYREEE (reference sequence). Trimming cost V 4 bases and J 4 bases, with 14 bases left between them. The CDR3 has 14 residues.

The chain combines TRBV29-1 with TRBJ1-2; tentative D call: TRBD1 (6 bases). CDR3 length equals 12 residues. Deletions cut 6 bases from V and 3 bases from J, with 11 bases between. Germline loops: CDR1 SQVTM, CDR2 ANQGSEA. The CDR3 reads CSVSAGDYGYTF. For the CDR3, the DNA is TGCAGCGTCTCTGCAGGGGACTATGGCTACACCTTC.

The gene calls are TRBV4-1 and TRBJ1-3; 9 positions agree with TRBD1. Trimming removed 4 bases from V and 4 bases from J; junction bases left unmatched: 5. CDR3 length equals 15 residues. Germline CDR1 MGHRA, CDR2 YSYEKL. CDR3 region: CASSPWTGEGNTIYF. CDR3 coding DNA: TGCGCCAGCAGCCCCTGGACAGGGGAGGGAAACACCATATATTTT.

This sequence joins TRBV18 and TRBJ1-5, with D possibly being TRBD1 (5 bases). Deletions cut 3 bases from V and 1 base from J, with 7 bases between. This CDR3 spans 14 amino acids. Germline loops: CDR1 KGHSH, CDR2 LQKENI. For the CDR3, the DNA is TGTGCCAGCTCACCCGGACACAGCAATCAGCCCCAGCATTTT. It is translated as CASSPGHSNQPQHF.